This paragraph covers one T cell receptor beta chain sequence. Its antigen is currently unknown. This specimen comes from a study of T cell repertoires in cytomegalovirus infection. MiXCR was run by TCRdb on the reads, yielding one entry per CDR3 protein. The sample has under 500,000 distinct CDR3 sequences; approximately 40% are singletons. This clonotype originated in a human donor in good health (CMV status not recorded). Some clones in this sample may be carry-over from other donors' samples. Sequenced here: cultured PBMCs, sampled from culture after CMV antigen stimulation.

The CDR3 here is CASSDSQPNEKLFF. The CDR3 DNA reads as TGTGCCAGCAGTGACAGTCAGCCTAATGAAAAACTGTTTTTT. The gene calls are TRBV6-1 and TRBJ1-4; D not resolved. V was shortened by 3 bases and J by 3 bases, with 8 bases between the two germline ends. Per germline, CDR1 MNHNS and CDR2 SASEGT. The CDR3 has 14 amino acids.